The next 20 T cell receptor beta chains were all read from a single sample in a study of human T cells and chemical hapten exposure. In the library, unique molecular identifiers were attached to individual cDNA molecules. TCRdb itself ran the reads through MiXCR, one entry per CDR3 protein. Counted here are 2,000 to 3,000 distinct CDR3 sequences, less than 55% occurring once; the ten biggest clones make up about a tenth. As to treatment: therapeutic diphenylcyclopropenone sensitization with weekly scalp DPC. The input for sequencing was whole blood, taken before DPC sensitization or 2, 6, or about 24 weeks after (not recorded which). These receptor sequences come from an adult with alopecia areata. Some clones in this sample may be carry-over from other donors' samples. This table probably holds off-target reads from a library built for another chain.

The chain employs TRBV28 and TRBJ2-7; D is perhaps TRBD1 or TRBD2 (6 bases each). This CDR3 has 14 amino acids. The V gene's germline CDR1 is MDHEN and CDR2 SYDVKM. V gave up 6 bases and J gave up 4 bases, with 16 bases separating them. The CDR3 region has the DNA TGTGCCAGCAGCGAAGGGGGGCGGCAGTACGAGCAGTACTTC. Amino acid sequence: CASSEGGRQYEQYF.

The chain couples TRBV7-2 to TRBJ2-1; 9 bases fit TRBD1. The V gene's germline CDR1 is SGHTA and CDR2 FQGNSA. The length of the CDR3 is 15 residues. V dropped 4 bases and J dropped 2; count of bases not matched to a gene: 3. This CDR3 reads CASSWDRATYNEQFF. For the CDR3, the DNA is TGTGCCAGCAGCTGGGACAGGGCAACCTACAATGAGCAGTTCTTC.

This clonotype has just one count. The CDR3: CASSLGLAGTASYEQYF. The DNA of the CDR3 is TGTGCCAGCAGCCTTGGACTAGCGGGGACTGCCTCCTACGAGCAGTACTTC. The chain is built from TRBV28 and TRBJ2-7; 12 nucleotides align to TRBD2. Germline values: CDR1 MDHEN, CDR2 SYDVKM. V shed 6 bases and J 0 bases; nucleotides not matched to a gene: 9. The CDR3 sequence is 17 residues long.

The gene calls are TRBV11-2 and TRBJ2-5; D call uncertain. The CDR3 contains 14 residues. V was trimmed by 7 bases and J by 5 bases, leaving 17 bases between them. The V gene's germline CDR1 is SGHAT and CDR2 FQNNGV. The CDR3 region has the DNA TGTGCCAGCACCCCGGACGGCTTCCCTGAGACCCAGTACTTC. Encoded protein: CASTPDGFPETQYF.

The CDR3 sequence is CASSSVLGPYSGNTIYF. The DNA for the CDR3 is TGTGCCAGCAGCTCTGTTCTGGGGCCGTATTCAGGAAACACCATATATTTT. The chain couples TRBV11-2 to TRBJ1-3; D perhaps matches TRBD1 (5 bases). Per the germline V gene, CDR1 is SGHAT and CDR2 is FQNNGV. This CDR3 is 17 amino acids long. Trimming removed 4 bases from V and 4 bases from J, with 20 bases in between.

J is TRBJ2-3 and V is TRBV11-2; D may be TRBD1 (5 bases). The germline V and J ends were trimmed by 0 bases and 9 bases, with 13 bases remaining between them. The CDR3 is 14 residues long. Germline V gene lookup returns CDR1 SGHAT and CDR2 FQNNGV. CDR3 protein: CASSLDPSGQTQYF. The CDR3 DNA follows: TGTGCCAGCAGCTTAGATCCCTCAGGGCAAACGCAGTATTTT.

The gene calls are TRBV4-3 and TRBJ2-2; no clear D gene. The CDR3 loop spans 13 amino acids. Trimming took off 0 bases at V and 8 bases at J, with 7 bases between the two ends. From germline, CDR1 is LGHNA and CDR2 YSLEER. The CDR3 spells CASSQDQAGELFF. The CDR3 DNA reads as TGCGCCAGCAGCCAAGATCAAGCGGGGGAGCTGTTTTTT.

The chain combines TRBV27 with TRBJ2-1, with TRBD2 as a possible D gene (6 bases). Germline values: CDR1 MNHEY, CDR2 SMNVEV (reference sequence). V was cut by 8 bases and J by 7 bases, with 12 bases left in between. This CDR3 comprises 12 residues. The DNA of the CDR3 is TGTGCCAGCCTTAGCGGTTCTAATGAGCAGTTCTTC. This codes for CASLSGSNEQFF.

The V call is TRBV29-1, the J call TRBJ2-7; TRBD2 agrees at 7 bases. This CDR3 is built from 14 residues. Germline V gives CDR1 SQVTM, CDR2 ANQGSEA. The ends lost 5 bases at V and 5 bases at J; junction bases unmatched: 12. The CDR3 region is CSVPRRDYGDEQYF. For the CDR3, the DNA is TGCAGCGTTCCACGCCGGGACTATGGGGACGAGCAGTACTTC.

CDR3 sequence reads: CSARLAGGTDTQYF. As DNA, the CDR3 is TGCAGTGCTCGACTAGCGGGAGGAACAGATACGCAGTATTTT. This chain joins TRBV20-1 and TRBJ2-3, with 13 nucleotides matching TRBD2. Trimming took 5 bases from V and 3 from J; bases not matched to a gene: 2. In germline, CDR1 is DFQATT, CDR2 SNEGSKA (reference sequence). This CDR3 is 14 amino acids long.

The chain has TRBV7-8 and TRBJ2-3; TRBD2 aligns across 8 bases. Germline CDR1 is SGHVS and CDR2 is FQNEAQ. V was pared by 3 bases and J by 6 bases, with 11 bases of the junction left unmatched. This CDR3 has 16 amino acids. In DNA form, the CDR3 reads TGTGCCAGCAGCTTCCACGGGACTAGGCTCACGGATACGCAGTATTTT. Amino acids: CASSFHGTRLTDTQYF.

The V and J genes are TRBV20-1 and TRBJ2-3; D is unclear. CDR1 DFQATT and CDR2 SNEGSKA come from the germline V gene (reference sequence). V lost 5 bases to trimming and J lost 2 bases, with 5 bases between them. This CDR3 region has 11 residues. The CDR3 reads CSASYTDTQYF. In DNA form, the CDR3 reads TGCAGTGCTTCATACACAGATACGCAGTATTTT.

V usage is TRBV6-2 or TRBV6-3 and J usage is TRBJ2-5; D possibly uses TRBD1 or TRBD2 (5 bases each). Trimming cost V 6 bases and J 6 bases, with 14 bases left between them. CDR3 length: 13 residues. From germline, CDR1 is MNHEY and CDR2 SVGEGT. CDR3 sequence: CASSSSWGKTQYF. The CDR3 DNA sequence: TGTGCCAGCAGCTCCTCCTGGGGGAAGACCCAGTACTTC.

The genes are TRBV20-1 and TRBJ2-7; 9 bases agree with TRBD2. The trim removed 3 bases at V and 4 bases at J, leaving 16 bases unmatched. The CDR3 length is 17 residues. Germline CDR1 and CDR2: DFQATT and SNEGSKA (reference sequence). The CDR3 here is CSARGAGGPIQGYEQYF. CDR3 bases: TGCAGTGCTAGGGGAGCGGGAGGCCCTATACAGGGATACGAGCAGTACTTC.

This clonotype was seen only a few times. This CDR3 reads CASSIGLPGTVPYEQYF. The CDR3 coding sequence is TGTGCCAGTAGTATAGGTCTTCCCGGGACGGTCCCCTACGAGCAGTACTTC. The V gene is TRBV19, the J gene TRBJ2-7; perhaps D is TRBD1 or TRBD2 (5 bases each). Germline values: CDR1 LNHDA, CDR2 SQIVND (reference sequence). The CDR3 covers 17 residues. V lost 1 base to trimming and J lost 2 bases, with 18 bases between them.

The J gene is TRBJ2-2, the V gene TRBV3-1, with 8 bases lining up with TRBD1. This CDR3 contains 15 residues. Germline CDR1 is LGHDT and CDR2 is YNNKEL (reference sequence). Unmatched junction bases numbered 11, after V lost 5 bases and J lost 9 bases. The DNA for the CDR3 is TGTGCCAGCAGCAAGGGGACAGGTACCGCCTGGGAGCTGTTTTTT. Encoded protein: CASSKGTGTAWELFF.

This clonotype was seen a handful of times. This chain uses TRBV28 with TRBJ2-5; the D gene is possibly TRBD2 (6 bases). CDR3 length equals 13 residues. The V end lost 0 bases, the J end lost 6 bases, and 8 bases lay between the germline ends. Germline assignment: CDR1 MDHEN and CDR2 SYDVKM. CDR3 DNA sequence: TGTGCCAGCAGTTTATGGGGGGGAAAGACCCAGTACTTC. This translates into CASSLWGGKTQYF.

The rearrangement joins TRBV7-9 to TRBJ2-7; D gene ambiguous. Germline CDR1 SEHNR, CDR2 FQNEAQ (reference sequence). Trimming took 3 bases from V and 0 from J, leaving 15 bases between them. This CDR3 is 16 amino acids long. As DNA, the CDR3 is TGTGCCAGCAGCTTGCTTTACGGCCCCCCCTCCTACGAGCAGTACTTC. This sequence encodes CASSLLYGPPSYEQYF.

The chain employs TRBV6-5 and TRBJ2-1; 8 bases agree with TRBD1. The CDR3 consists of 15 residues. After removal of 6 bases from V and 4 bases from J, the junction contained 8 bases not matched to a gene. The germline CDR1 and CDR2 sequences are MNHEY and SVGAGI. Written as DNA, the CDR3 is TGTGCCAGCAGAAGACAGGGGTCAGCATACAATGAGCAGTTCTTC. Encoded protein: CASRRQGSAYNEQFF.

The rearrangement links TRBV2 to TRBJ2-5, with 12 bases fitting TRBD1. The CDR3 is made up of 15 amino acids. V shed 7 bases and J 5 bases; nucleotides not matched to a gene: 8. Germline-derived CDR1 and CDR2 are SNHLY and FYNNEI. CDR3 protein: CASIAGTGGAETQYF. The CDR3 nucleotides are TGTGCCAGCATCGCCGGGACAGGGGGCGCGGAGACCCAGTACTTC. Drawing the rest from reference TRBV2 and TRBJ2-5, the complete variable domain is EPEVTQTPSHQVTQMGQEVILRCVPISNHLYFYWYRQILGQKVEFLVSFYNNEISEKSEIFDDQFSVERPDGSNFTLKIRSTKLEDSAMYFCASIAGTGGAETQYFGPGTRLLVL.